The clone carrying this T cell receptor beta chain was detected ten times or more. This entry belongs to a study of regulatory T cells in long-lasting Graves disease. The time point: newly diagnosed GD, antithyroid drugs for less than 3 months. RNA isolated from PBMCs was used to make the TCR library. Graves' disease diagnosis followed American Thyroid Association guidelines. A volume of roughly 8.4 milliliters of peripheral blood was collected in EDTA tubes. Arm-PCR of CDR3 regions with iRepertoire HTBI primers generated TCR beta libraries. TCRdb re-derived calls from the multiplex PCR reads in MiXCR, one entry per CDR3 protein. The sample holds about 540,000 distinct CDR3 sequences, approximately 13% seen once. This sample also appeared in a second study, on T cells in Graves' hyperthyroidism and ophthalmopathy. This second report adds: With the HTBI primer set, the TCR CDR3 went through a first round of RT-PCR.

The sequencing here drew on peripheral blood mononuclear cells (PBMCs), taken at new diagnosis, from a patient treated with antithyroid drugs. The clonotype comes from a man younger than 40 with Graves disease.

CDR3 nucleotide sequence: TGTGCCAGCAGTGGGACTAGCGGGAGGTCCACAGATACGCAGTATTTT. Residues: CASSGTSGRSTDTQYF. The rearrangement uses TRBV6-1 and TRBJ2-3; 14 positions match TRBD2. The CDR3 extends over 16 amino acids. V gave up 4 bases and J gave up 2 bases; unmatched junction bases: 2. The germline V gene encodes CDR1 MNHNS and CDR2 SASEGT.